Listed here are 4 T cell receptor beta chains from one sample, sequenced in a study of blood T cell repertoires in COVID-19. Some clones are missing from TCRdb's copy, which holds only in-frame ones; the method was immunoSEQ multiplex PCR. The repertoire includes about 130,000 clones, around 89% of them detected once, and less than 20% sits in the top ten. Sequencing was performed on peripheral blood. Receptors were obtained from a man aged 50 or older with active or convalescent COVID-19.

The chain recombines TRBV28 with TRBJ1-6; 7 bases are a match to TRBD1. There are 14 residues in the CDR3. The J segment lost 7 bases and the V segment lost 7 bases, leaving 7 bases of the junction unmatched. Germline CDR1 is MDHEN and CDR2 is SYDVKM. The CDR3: CASTKTGTNSPLHF. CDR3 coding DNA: TGTGCCAGCACCAAGACAGGGACCAATTCACCCCTCCACTTT.

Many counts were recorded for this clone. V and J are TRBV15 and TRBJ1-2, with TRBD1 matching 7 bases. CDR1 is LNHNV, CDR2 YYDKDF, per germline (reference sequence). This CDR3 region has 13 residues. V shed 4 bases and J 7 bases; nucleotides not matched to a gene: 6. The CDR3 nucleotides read TGTGCCACCAGCAAGGACAGGATCGGTGGCTACACCTTC. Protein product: CATSKDRIGGYTF.

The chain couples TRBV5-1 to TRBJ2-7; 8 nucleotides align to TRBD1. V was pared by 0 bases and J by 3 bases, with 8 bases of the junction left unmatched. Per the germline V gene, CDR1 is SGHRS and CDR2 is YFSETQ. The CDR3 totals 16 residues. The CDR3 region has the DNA TGCGCCAGCAGCTTGGATGCCGCAGGGGGCGTCTACGAGCAGTACTTC. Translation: CASSLDAAGGVYEQYF. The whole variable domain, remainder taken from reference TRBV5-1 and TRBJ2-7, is KAGVTQTPRYLIKTRGQQVTLSCSPISGHRSVSWYQQTPGQGLQFLFEYFSETQRNKGNFPGRFSGRQFSNSRSEMNVSTLELGDSALYLCASSLDAAGGVYEQYFGPGTRLTVT.

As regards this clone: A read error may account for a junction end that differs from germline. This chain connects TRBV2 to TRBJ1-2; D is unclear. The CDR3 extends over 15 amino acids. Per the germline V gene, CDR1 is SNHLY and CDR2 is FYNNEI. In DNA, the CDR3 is TGTGCCAGCAATGAAATTAGGGAGACTAACTATGGCTACACCTTC. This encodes CASNEIRETNYGYTF.